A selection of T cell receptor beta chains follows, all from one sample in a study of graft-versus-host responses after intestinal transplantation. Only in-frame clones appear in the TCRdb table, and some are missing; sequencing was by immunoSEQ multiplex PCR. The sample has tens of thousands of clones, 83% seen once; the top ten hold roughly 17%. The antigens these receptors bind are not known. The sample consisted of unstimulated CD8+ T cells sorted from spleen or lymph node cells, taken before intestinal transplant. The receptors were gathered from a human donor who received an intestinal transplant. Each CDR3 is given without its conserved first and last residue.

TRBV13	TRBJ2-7	ASSSRDRGTYEQY
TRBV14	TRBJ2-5	ASSPTGGETQY
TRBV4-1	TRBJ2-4	ASSHGTLQNIQY
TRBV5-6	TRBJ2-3	ASRHRLSGRISTDTQY
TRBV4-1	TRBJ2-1	ASSFSSGSDEQF
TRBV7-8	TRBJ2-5	ASIRGLPGGETQY
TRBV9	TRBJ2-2	ASSVNTGELF
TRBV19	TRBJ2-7	ASHGDSYEQY
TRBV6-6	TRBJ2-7	ASSYSGRNPYEQY
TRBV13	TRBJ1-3	ASSSRTGKNTIY
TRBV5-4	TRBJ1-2	ASSLAPVFKGGYT
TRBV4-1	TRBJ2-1	ASSPGFGRESNEQF
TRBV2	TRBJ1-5	ASSETPGQQNQPQH
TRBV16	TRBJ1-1	ASSQYGTDTEAF
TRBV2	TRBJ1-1	ASSTGVTEAF
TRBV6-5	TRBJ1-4	ASTFHTSTNEKLF
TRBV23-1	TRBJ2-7	ASSQSREQY
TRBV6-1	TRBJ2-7	ASNGGSLLYEQY
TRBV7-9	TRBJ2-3	ASSFFSDTQY
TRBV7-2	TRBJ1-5	ASSLEVGSNQPQH
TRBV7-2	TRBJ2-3	ASSPERQGWDTDTQY
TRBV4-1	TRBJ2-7	ASSQVWGLAETYEQY
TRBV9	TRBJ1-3	ASSVGPSGTAGNTIY
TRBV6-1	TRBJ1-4	ASSRQGGYEKLF
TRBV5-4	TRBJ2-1	ASSLDRGGATGEQF
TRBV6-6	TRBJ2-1	ASSLLGTTLNEQF
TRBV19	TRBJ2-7	ASSPGTGLTYEQY
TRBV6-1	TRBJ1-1	ASTPVANTEAF
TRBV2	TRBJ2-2	ASSQGGPGELF
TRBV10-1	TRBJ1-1	ASSGTGKGTEAF
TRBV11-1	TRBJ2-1	ASSPPSRAPGDEQF
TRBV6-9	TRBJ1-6	ASSYSGATANSPLH
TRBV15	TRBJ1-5	ATSRGGGRQPQH
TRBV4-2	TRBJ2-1	ASSQGQNDLYNEQF
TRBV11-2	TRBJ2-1	ASSSGQGRVNEQF
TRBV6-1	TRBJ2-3	ASSGGLGSLTDTQY
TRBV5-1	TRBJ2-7	ASSLDGLNSYEQY
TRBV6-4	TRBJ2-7	ASSRKTSGLLYEQY
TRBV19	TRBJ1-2	ASSIGTGLDGYT
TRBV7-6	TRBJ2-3	ASSSWTGSTDTQY